The 9 T cell receptor beta chains presented below share a single source sample, sequenced in a study of human T cells and chemical hapten exposure. Sample time point: pre-sensitization, week 0. As to treatment: therapeutic diphenylcyclopropenone sensitization with weekly scalp DPC. TCRdb ran MiXCR on the RACE reads and lists one entry per CDR3 protein. The sample lists about 110,000 distinct CDR3 sequences; 9.5% to 15% were seen once. The material sequenced was whole blood, taken in connection with sensitization to the hapten diphenylcyclopropenone (DPC). The receptors derive from a woman aged 45-65 years with alopecia areata. Some clones in this sample may be carry-over from other donors' samples.

This clonotype showed up just a few times. This rearrangement joins TRBV7-6 to TRBJ2-7; 7 nucleotides match TRBD1. Germline CDR1 is SGHVS and CDR2 is FNYEAQ. V lost 3 bases, J lost 3 bases, and 2 bases stayed unmatched. The CDR3 sequence is 13 residues long. DNA of the CDR3: TGTGCCAGCAGCTTCGGACAGGACTACGAGCAGTACTTC. Encoded protein: CASSFGQDYEQYF. Complete variable domain (other parts from reference TRBV7-6 and TRBJ2-7): GAGVSQSPRYKVTKRGQDVALRCDPISGHVSLYWYRQALGQGPEFLTYFNYEAQQDKSGLPNDRFSAERPEGSISTLTIQRTEQRDSAMYRCASSFGQDYEQYFGPGTRLTVT.

The chain couples TRBV12-3 or TRBV12-4 to TRBJ2-3; 11 nucleotides agree with TRBD2. This CDR3 has 16 amino acids. With 5 bases clipped from V and 6 bases from J, the junction kept 10 bases outside the gene matches. The CDR3 nucleotides read TGTGCCAGCAGTCGGCGTCTAGCGGGGGGCCGGGATACGCAGTATTTT. Its protein is CASSRRLAGGRDTQYF.

A few counts support this clonotype. V usage is TRBV28 and J usage is TRBJ2-3; 13 positions match TRBD2. CDR1 MDHEN and CDR2 SYDVKM come from the germline V gene. V gave up 6 bases and J gave up 6 bases; unmatched junction bases: 6. The CDR3 runs to 15 residues. The DNA of the CDR3 is TGTGCCAGCAGCCAACTAGCGGGGGGGCCTGATACGCAGTATTTT. It translates to CASSQLAGGPDTQYF. Supplemented by reference TRBV28 and TRBJ2-3, the full variable domain reads DVKVTQSSRYLVKRTGEKVFLECVQDMDHENMFWYRQDPGLGLRLIYFSYDVKMKEKGDIPEGYSVSREKKERFSLILESASTNQTSMYLCASSQLAGGPDTQYFGPGTRLTVL.

This clonotype was observed at least ten times. V gene TRBV3-1 combines with J gene TRBJ1-2; unclear D gene. V was clipped by 1 base and J by 0 bases, with 9 bases between them. Germline CDR1 LGHDT, CDR2 YNNKEL (reference sequence). The CDR3 extends over 15 amino acids. CDR3 DNA sequence: TGTGCCAGCAGCCAAGTGGGAGTAGCTAACTATGGCTACACCTTC. Encoded protein: CASSQVGVANYGYTF.

This clonotype was observed a few times. The chain joins TRBV27 to TRBJ2-7; possible D gene TRBD1, 6 bases. The CDR3 totals 14 residues. Germline V gene lookup returns CDR1 MNHEY and CDR2 SMNVEV (reference sequence). V was shortened by 6 bases and J by 1 base, with 13 bases between the two germline ends. CDR3 DNA sequence: TGTGCCAGCAGGATACAGGGTCCATCCTACGAGCAGTACTTC. Translating gives CASRIQGPSYEQYF.

The chain couples TRBV28 to TRBJ1-5; TRBD1 aligns across 9 bases. CDR1 MDHEN and CDR2 SYDVKM come from the germline V gene. V lost 6 bases to trimming and J lost 6 bases; unmatched junction nucleotides: 3. CDR3 length: 13 residues. CDR3 sequence (DNA): TGTGCCAGCAGGGACAGGGGCGGTCAGCCCCAGCATTTT. It codes for CASRDRGGQPQHF.

The chain is built from TRBV7-2 and TRBJ2-7, with 10 bases fitting TRBD2. Losses at the gene ends were 4 bases for V and 2 bases for J; bases not matched to a gene: 8. CDR3 length: 16 residues. Germline CDR1 reads SGHTA; CDR2 reads FQGNSA. The CDR3 protein is CASSSRGSGGAYEQYF. The DNA of the CDR3 is TGTGCCAGCAGCTCCCGGGGGAGCGGGGGGGCCTACGAGCAGTACTTC.

CDR3: CASSLALAGAFPGELFF. CDR3 sequence (DNA): TGTGCCAGCAGCTTGGCACTAGCGGGGGCTTTCCCCGGGGAGCTGTTTTTT. The chain has TRBV7-6 and TRBJ2-2; 11 positions match TRBD2. Germline CDR1 reads SGHVS; CDR2 reads FNYEAQ. V lost 3 bases, J lost 6 bases, and 9 bases stayed unmatched. This CDR3 region has 17 residues.

This clonotype turned up a few times. The V and J genes are TRBV3-1 and TRBJ2-5, with D perhaps matching TRBD1 or TRBD2 (6 bases each). V lost 0 bases, J lost 2 bases, and 28 bases lay in between. CDR1 and CDR2 (germline): LGHDT, YNNKEL (reference sequence). This CDR3 has 21 residues. The chain's CDR3 is CASSQDFGRRGDWSLQETQYF. For the CDR3, the DNA is TGTGCCAGCAGCCAAGATTTCGGGCGGAGGGGGGATTGGAGCTTACAAGAGACCCAGTACTTC.